These 24 T cell receptor beta chains were all obtained from the same sample, sequenced in a study of blood T cell repertoires in COVID-19. The assay was immunoSEQ multiplex PCR, and TCRdb's table has in-frame clones only and misses some. The table lists 130,000 to 150,000 clones, approximately 87% of them singletons. Sequences were obtained from peripheral blood. These receptors originate from a woman aged 40 to 50 with acute or convalescent COVID-19.

This rearrangement joins TRBV5-1 to TRBJ2-1; a weak D match, TRBD2 (6 bases). The V gene lost 0 bases and the J gene lost 0 bases, with 10 bases spanning the gap. The CDR3 runs to 16 residues. Germline V gene data show CDR1 as SGHRS and CDR2 as YFSETQ. The CDR3 is CASSLVEGPSYNEQFF. The CDR3 bases are TGCGCCAGCAGCTTGGTGGAGGGCCCCTCCTACAATGAGCAGTTCTTC.

The chain combines TRBV5-4 with TRBJ2-7; 8 bases line up with TRBD1. From germline, CDR1 is SGHNT and CDR2 YYREEE (reference sequence). V lost 2 bases and J lost 3; bases outside the gene matches: 1. The CDR3 consists of 13 residues. The DNA of the CDR3 is TGTGCCAGCAGCTTTGGGACAGGCTACGAGCAGTACTTC. Encoded protein: CASSFGTGYEQYF.

V usage is TRBV5-1 and J usage is TRBJ1-4; tentative D call: TRBD1 (5 bases). V shed 1 base and J shed 5 bases, with 12 bases lying between them. Germline V gene data show CDR1 as SGHRS and CDR2 as YFSETQ. The CDR3 is 15 residues long. DNA of the CDR3: TGCGCCAGCAGCTTGAGTCAGGGTGGGAATGAAAAACTGTTTTTT. Protein product: CASSLSQGGNEKLFF. The entire variable domain, with the rest obtained from reference TRBV5-1 and TRBJ1-4, is as follows: KAGVTQTPRYLIKTRGQQVTLSCSPISGHRSVSWYQQTPGQGLQFLFEYFSETQRNKGNFPGRFSGRQFSNSRSEMNVSTLELGDSALYLCASSLSQGGNEKLFFGSGTQLSVL.

This clone came up a few times. The genes are TRBV7-8 and TRBJ2-5; D gene ambiguous. The V gene lost 1 base and the J gene lost 1 base, with 10 bases spanning the gap. CDR1 SGHVS and CDR2 FQNEAQ come from the germline V gene. The CDR3 has 15 residues. The CDR3 sequence is CASSLGITAQETQYF. DNA for the CDR3: TGTGCCAGCAGCTTAGGGATAACAGCCCAAGAGACCCAGTACTTC. Looking up the rest from reference TRBV7-8 and TRBJ2-5 gives the full variable domain: GAGVSQSPRYKVAKRGQDVALRCDPISGHVSLFWYQQALGQGPEFLTYFQNEAQLDKSGLPSDRFFAERPEGSVSTLKIQRTQQEDSAVYLCASSLGITAQETQYFGPGTRLLVL.

The rearrangement joins TRBV2 to TRBJ1-1; 11 bases map to TRBD1. This CDR3 region has 14 residues. Germline CDR1 and CDR2: SNHLY and FYNNEI. The V gene end was trimmed by 4 bases and the J gene end by 5 bases; junction bases not matched to a gene: 3. CDR3 in DNA: TGTGCCAGCAGTGTGGACAGGGGGCTTACTGAAGCTTTCTTT. Protein product: CASSVDRGLTEAFF.

The chain joins TRBV10-3 to TRBJ1-6; TRBD1 is a possible D gene (5 bases). V was clipped by 2 bases and J by 6 bases, with 11 bases between them. CDR3 length equals 15 residues. The germline V gene encodes CDR1 ENHRY and CDR2 SYGVKD. The CDR3 region is CAISEPTDSNSPLHF. In nucleotides, the CDR3 is TGTGCCATCAGTGAGCCTACCGACAGTAATTCACCCCTCCACTTT.

The CDR3 DNA sequence: TGCGCCAGCAGCCAAGAGGGGGGGGGCTGGATCTATGGCTACACCTTC. Its protein product is CASSQEGGGWIYGYTF. This chain links TRBV4-1 with TRBJ1-2, with a possible D match to TRBD1 (6 bases). The CDR3 length is 16 residues. The V gene lost 0 bases and the J gene lost 4 bases, with 15 bases spanning the gap. The germline V gene has CDR1 MGHRA and CDR2 YSYEKL.

The chain uses TRBV19 and TRBJ2-5; possible D gene TRBD1, 5 bases. The CDR3 totals 16 residues. The germline V gene encodes CDR1 LNHDA and CDR2 SQIVND (reference sequence). V lost 2 bases and J 2 bases, leaving 15 bases between the germline ends. In DNA form, the CDR3 reads TGTGCCAGTAGTATAATCAGGGTAACTTTTCAAGAGACCCAGTACTTC. Its translation: CASSIIRVTFQETQYF.

V and J are TRBV28 and TRBJ1-6; D is possibly TRBD1 (6 bases). Germline lookup yields CDR1 MDHEN and CDR2 SYDVKM. V was pared by 2 bases and J by 6 bases, with 11 bases between. There are 15 residues in the CDR3. CDR3 sequence: CASSLAGAGNSPLHF. The CDR3 DNA is TGTGCCAGCAGTTTAGCGGGGGCTGGTAATTCACCCCTCCACTTT.

The chain has TRBV7-2 and TRBJ2-3; D is unclear. With 5 bases removed from V and 6 bases from J, the gap between germline ends came to 12 bases. Germline V lookup: CDR1 SGHTA, CDR2 FQGNSA. This CDR3 is built from 13 residues. The CDR3 reads CASSLQYSDTQYF. In nucleotides, the CDR3 is TGTGCCAGCAGCCTTCAATACTCGGATACGCAGTATTTT.

A single count supports this clone. The chain couples TRBV12-5 to TRBJ2-2; perhaps TRBD2 as D (6 bases). From germline, CDR1 is LGHNT and CDR2 FRNRAP. V was trimmed by 0 bases and J by 1 base, leaving 6 bases between them. The CDR3 loop spans 15 amino acids. The CDR3 DNA sequence: TGTGCTAGTGGTTTGGTGGGAGGGAACACCGGGGAGCTGTTTTTT. Translating gives CASGLVGGNTGELFF.

The CDR3 bases are TGTGCCAGCTCACTCTTAAGTGAGGGGGGGACTGAAGCTTTCTTT. It yields the protein CASSLLSEGGTEAFF. The chain joins TRBV18 to TRBJ1-1; D may be TRBD1 (6 bases). The CDR3 runs 15 residues. Trimming stripped 4 bases from V and 5 bases from J, with 17 bases between. Germline CDR1 KGHSH, CDR2 LQKENI.

This clone showed up just once. The gene calls are TRBV6-4 and TRBJ2-3, with 7 positions matching TRBD2. The germline V gene has CDR1 MRHNA and CDR2 SNTAGT. V lost 5 bases to trimming and J lost 10 bases; unmatched junction nucleotides: 9. This CDR3 is 13 amino acids long. The CDR3: CASSLYGGGAQYF. The CDR3 region has the DNA TGTGCCAGCAGTCTTTATGGGGGAGGGGCGCAGTATTTT.

This clone has only one observation. This sequence joins TRBV15 and TRBJ1-3; D remains unclear. V dropped 3 bases and J dropped 0 bases, with 9 bases sitting between them. The CDR3 is made up of 15 amino acids. The germline CDR1 and CDR2 sequences are LNHNV and YYDKDF (reference sequence). CDR3 sequence reads: CATSSGRVSGNTIYF. CDR3 coding DNA: TGTGCCACCAGCAGTGGGCGCGTCTCTGGAAACACCATATATTTT.

V gene TRBV28 combines with J gene TRBJ2-7; tentative D call: TRBD1 (7 bases). From germline, CDR1 is MDHEN and CDR2 SYDVKM. V was clipped by 5 bases and J by 4 bases, with 12 bases between them. This CDR3 comprises 13 residues. The CDR3 spells CASSPGGNYEQYF. The CDR3 coding sequence is TGTGCCAGCAGTCCAGGGGGGAATTACGAGCAGTACTTC.

This clone was seen a single time. The V call is TRBV19, the J call TRBJ1-2; the match to TRBD1 covers 7 bases. This CDR3 spans 16 amino acids. Germline V CDR1 and CDR2: LNHDA, SQIVND (reference sequence). V dropped 5 bases and J dropped 8; count of bases not matched to a gene: 17. CDR3 in DNA: TGTGCCAGTAGTGCTGGAGACAGGGTTCTCCTCGGGGGCTACACCTTC. Translation gives CASSAGDRVLLGGYTF.

This clone was found once. This chain links TRBV4-1 with TRBJ1-5, with D uncertain. Germline V lookup: CDR1 MGHRA, CDR2 YSYEKL. This CDR3 is 13 amino acids long. With 1 base removed from V and 6 bases from J, the gap between germline ends came to 7 bases. CDR3 in DNA: TGCGCCAGCAGCCAAGGGGTAGCTCAGCCCCAGCATTTT. Amino acid sequence: CASSQGVAQPQHF.

The chain links TRBV11-2 to TRBJ1-3, with D perhaps TRBD1 (6 bases). CDR1 and CDR2 (germline): SGHAT, FQNNGV. The CDR3 runs 16 residues. Trimming pared 3 bases from V and 7 bases from J, leaving 19 bases between. This CDR3 is CASSFLTTGRGNTIYF. The CDR3 coding sequence is TGTGCCAGCAGCTTCTTAACAACAGGGAGAGGGAACACCATATATTTT.

This chain joins TRBV28 and TRBJ1-2; D not resolved. The CDR3 is made up of 12 amino acids. CDR1 MDHEN and CDR2 SYDVKM come from the germline V gene. V was trimmed by 5 bases and J by 8 bases, leaving 12 bases between them. CDR3: CASSLLDRGYTF. CDR3 nucleotide sequence: TGTGCCAGCAGTCTCCTAGATAGGGGCTACACCTTC.

The V and J genes are TRBV21-1 and TRBJ2-7; no check of the table's D call, TRBD1, against the DNA was made. TRBV21-1 is given as a pseudogene. The CDR3 runs to 13 residues. CDR3 coding DNA: TGTGCCAGCAGCAAAGACAGGAAGTTTGAGCAGTACTTC. Encoded protein: CASSKDRKFEQYF.

V is TRBV6-5 and J is TRBJ2-7; 10 bases are a match to TRBD1. The V gene end was trimmed by 5 bases and the J gene end by 7 bases; junction bases not matched to a gene: 11. The germline CDR1 and CDR2 sequences are MNHEY and SVGAGI. The CDR3 covers 15 residues. The CDR3 here is CASSNPGQGTQEQYF. Here the CDR3 DNA reads TGTGCCAGCAGTAATCCGGGACAGGGGACTCAGGAGCAGTACTTC.

The rearrangement joins TRBV7-9 to TRBJ2-7; tentative D call: TRBD1 (5 bases). Germline V gives CDR1 SEHNR, CDR2 FQNEAQ (reference sequence). V lost 8 bases to trimming and J lost 5 bases, with 16 bases between them. This CDR3 contains 13 residues. The CDR3 region has the DNA TGTGCCAGCGGGGCCAGGGCAGGTAACGAGCAGTACTTC. Protein sequence: CASGARAGNEQYF. Looking up the rest from reference TRBV7-9 and TRBJ2-7 gives the full variable domain: DTGVSQNPRHKITKRGQNVTFRCDPISEHNRLYWYRQTLGQGPEFLTYFQNEAQLEKSRLLSDRFSAERPKGSFSTLEIQRTEQGDSAMYLCASGARAGNEQYFGPGTRLTVT.

The V gene is TRBV4-1, the J gene TRBJ2-3; D is possibly TRBD2 (6 bases). The CDR3 sequence is 15 residues long. CDR1 and CDR2 from the germline V gene are MGHRA and YSYEKL. The V end lost 4 bases, the J end lost 1 base, and 12 bases lay between the germline ends. The CDR3 sequence is CASSLAEARTDTQYF. CDR3 coding DNA: TGCGCCAGCAGCCTAGCGGAGGCACGCACAGATACGCAGTATTTT.

CDR3 protein: CASSQDRQGGTDTQYF. The DNA for the CDR3 is TGCGCCAGCAGCCAAGATCGGCAGGGGGGCACAGATACGCAGTATTTT. The V call is TRBV4-3, the J call TRBJ2-3, with 7 bases lining up with TRBD1. CDR1 and CDR2 from the germline V gene are LGHNA and YSLEER. With 0 bases clipped from V and 1 base from J, the junction kept 4 bases outside the gene matches. The CDR3 covers 16 residues.